This TCR beta chain was retrieved from a study of high-grade serous ovarian cancer treatment subgroups. At the level of the study: Each sample yielded on average roughly 8,200 unique TCR beta rearrangements from approximately 15,000 reads. Study conclusions and caveats: Same-patient tumor repertoires overlapped at roughly 0.095 to 0.8; different patients barely overlapped. Repertoire analysis covered CDR3 alone, not CDR1 or CDR2.

Measured with immunoSEQ multiplex PCR; TCRdb has only the in-frame clones, and not every one. The profile shows some 7,700 clones, approximately 84% of them singletons. V lost 2 bases and J lost 0, with 11 bases in between. CDR1 and CDR2 from the germline V gene are GTSNPN and SVGIG (reference sequence). The length of the CDR3 is 15 residues. Tumor samples were obtained before definitive surgery or chemotherapy. Comments on this clone: Its antigen is not known.

The specimen was tumor tissue. This TCR came from a human donor with high-grade serous ovarian cancer. The chain recombines TRBV30 with TRBJ2-4; the D gene is possibly TRBD1 (5 bases). The CDR3 sequence: CAWSPDSLAKNIQYF. The CDR3 DNA follows: TGTGCCTGGAGTCCCGACAGCTTAGCCAAAAACATTCAGTACTTC. Full variable domain (rest looked up from reference TRBV30 and TRBJ2-4): SQTIHQWPATLVQPVGSPLSLECTVEGTSNPNLYWYRQAAGRGLQLLFYSVGIGQISSEVPQNLSASRPQDRQFILSSKKLLLSDSGFYLCAWSPDSLAKNIQYFGAGTRLSVL.